This TCR beta chain emerged from a study of cytomegalovirus exposure and HLA in healthy donors. Study information: About 80 million unique TCRs from HLA-typed donors were held in an early data release. Study-level findings and limits: Among TCR beta chains, those listed as cytomegalovirus-associated numbered fewer than 200.

V gave up 6 bases and J gave up 9 bases; unmatched junction bases: 7. CDR3 length: 15 amino acids. In germline, CDR1 is MNHEY, CDR2 SMNVEV (reference sequence). As regards this clone: Its matching antigen is unknown.

PCR was performed using 60 Vbeta and 13 Jbeta primers. Sequencing used immunoSEQ multiplex PCR; TCRdb keeps in-frame clones, though not all of them. The data show 110,000 to 150,000 clones, 75% seen once. The sequencing input was PBMCs. The receptor was isolated from a man aged 25 to 40 in good health and CMV-seronegative. The chain couples TRBV27 to TRBJ2-1; 14 nucleotides line up with TRBD2. CDR3 sequence reads: CASSHGLAGGTEQFF. The CDR3, as DNA: TGTGCCAGCAGCCATGGACTAGCGGGGGGTACTGAGCAGTTCTTC.